What follows is one TCR beta chain and its context. The antigen this receptor binds is unknown. Within one base of it there is no much larger clone, and no base qualities were kept. TCRbeta CDR3 regions were amplified from genomic DNA by means of the immunoSEQ Assay, a bias-controlled multiplex PCR. The paper's data handling went like this. The number of nucleated cells in each sample was estimated by amplification of reference gene primers within the assay. To quantify the absolute abundance of each unique TCRbeta CDR3 rearrangement, sequence reads were collapsed and filtered. For each sample, productive Simpson clonality was calculated as the square root of Simpson's diversity index over productive rearrangements. TCRdb retrieved this table from immuneACCESS and kept in-frame rearrangements only. Not all clones are present; in checked studies, unresolved V genes account for under half, and no reason is known for the remainder. That table furnishes V, J and clone size, whereas the DNA furnished D and trimming. In all, the sample holds some 260,000 clones, and 88% of those were seen once. The ten most abundant clones make up more than 0.95% of the sample.

Samples from volunteer blood donors who had recovered from COVID-19 were contributed by a second Seattle source. The collaborating institutions used their own protocols to collect whole blood in K2EDTA tubes. For TCRbeta analysis, collaborators shipped samples as frozen whole blood, isolated PBMCs, or DNA extracted from either of those sample types. The sample belongs to a study of blood T cell repertoires in COVID-19 (dated by TCRdb to between 2020 and 2021). At the level of the whole study: Samples covering the acute and convalescent phases of COVID-19 were provided by collaborators in the United States, Italy and Spain. The material from the prospective study consisted of cDNA or gDNA derived from T cells, B-cell-depleted T cells, or PBMCs. Deeply sampled blood TCRbeta repertoires from subjects exposed to, actively infected with, or recovered from COVID-19 were included in the dataset. The repertoires were made available in a free public database intended to serve as a resource for research on the immune response to SARS-CoV-2. The samples were drawn from the first 160 participants of the ongoing ImmuneRACE study and from 950 to 1,500 subjects provided by 6 global collaborators. The sample metadata nearly always contained a de-identified subject ID, COVID-19 status, age in years and sex. Where available, HLA class I and class II types were taken from metadata supplied by the sample provider and were not determined by assay-based typing. Results and caveats for the whole study, not just this receptor: The quantity of clinical and demographic metadata differed by source and by participant and was supplied without curation.

Spanning cysteine to phenylalanine, the CDR3 consists of 15 amino acids. Only the CDR3 region is kept as DNA, spanning 45 bases read in frame from base 1. CDR1 MNHEY and CDR2 SVGAGI are derived from the germline V gene. V is shortened by 1 base, J by 8 bases, and the region joining them spans 12 bases. This TCR was recovered from a woman in her 40s who had recovered from COVID-19. Sequencing input: peripheral blood. The rearranged chain carries TRBV6-5 and TRBJ1-6; TRBD1 is a possible D gene, resting on 5 matching bases. The nucleotides are TGTGCCAGCAGTTACTGGACGGCGGGGCATTCACCCCTCCACTTT. Translated, it reads CASSYWTAGHSPLHF.